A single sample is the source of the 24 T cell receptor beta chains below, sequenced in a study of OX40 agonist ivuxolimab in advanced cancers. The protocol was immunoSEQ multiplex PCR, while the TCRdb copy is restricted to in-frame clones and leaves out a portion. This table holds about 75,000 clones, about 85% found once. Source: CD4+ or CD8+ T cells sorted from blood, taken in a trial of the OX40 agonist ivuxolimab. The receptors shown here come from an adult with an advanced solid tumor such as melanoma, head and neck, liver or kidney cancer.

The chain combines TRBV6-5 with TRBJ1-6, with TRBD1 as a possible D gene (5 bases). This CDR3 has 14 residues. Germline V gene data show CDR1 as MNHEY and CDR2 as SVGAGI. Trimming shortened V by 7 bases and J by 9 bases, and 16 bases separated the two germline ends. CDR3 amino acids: CASTLTGVTSPLHF. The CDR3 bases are TGTGCCAGCACTCTTACGGGGGTTACTTCACCCCTCCACTTT.

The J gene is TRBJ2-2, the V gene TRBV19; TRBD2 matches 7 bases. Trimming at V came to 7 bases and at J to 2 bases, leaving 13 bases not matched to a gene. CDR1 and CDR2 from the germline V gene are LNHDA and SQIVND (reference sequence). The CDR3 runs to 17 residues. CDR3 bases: TGTGCCAGTACTACTAGCGACAGCGGACCAAACACCGGGGAGCTGTTTTTT. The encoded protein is CASTTSDSGPNTGELFF.

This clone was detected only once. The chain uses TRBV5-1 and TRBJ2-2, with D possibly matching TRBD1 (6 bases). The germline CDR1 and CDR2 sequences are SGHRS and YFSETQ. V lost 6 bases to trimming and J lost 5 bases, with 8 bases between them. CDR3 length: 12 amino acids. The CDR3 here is CASMQGTGELFF. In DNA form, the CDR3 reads TGCGCCAGCATGCAGGGGACCGGGGAGCTGTTTTTT.

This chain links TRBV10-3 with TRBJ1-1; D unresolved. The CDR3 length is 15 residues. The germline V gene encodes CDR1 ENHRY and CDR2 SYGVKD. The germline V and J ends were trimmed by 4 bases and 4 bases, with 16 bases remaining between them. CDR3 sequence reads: CAISAFPESGTEAFF. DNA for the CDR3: TGTGCCATCAGTGCGTTTCCGGAGTCTGGCACTGAAGCTTTCTTT.

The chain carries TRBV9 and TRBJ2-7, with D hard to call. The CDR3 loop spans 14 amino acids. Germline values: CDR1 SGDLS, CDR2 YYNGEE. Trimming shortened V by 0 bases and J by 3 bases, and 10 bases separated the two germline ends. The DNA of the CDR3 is TGTGCCAGCAGCGTAGAGCCGAAAAGCTACGAGCAGTACTTC. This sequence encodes CASSVEPKSYEQYF.

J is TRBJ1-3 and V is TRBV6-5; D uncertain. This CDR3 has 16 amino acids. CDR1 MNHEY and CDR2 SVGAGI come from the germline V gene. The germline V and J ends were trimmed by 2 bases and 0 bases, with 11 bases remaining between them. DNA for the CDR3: TGTGCCAGCAGTTACGAGGGAGTAAGCTCTGGAAACACCATATATTTT. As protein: CASSYEGVSSGNTIYF.

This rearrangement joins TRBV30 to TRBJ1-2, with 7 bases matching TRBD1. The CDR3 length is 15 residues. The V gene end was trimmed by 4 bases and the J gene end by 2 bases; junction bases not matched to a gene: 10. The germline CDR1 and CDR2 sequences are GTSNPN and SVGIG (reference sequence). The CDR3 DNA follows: TGTGCCTGGATCTCTCCGGACAGGCTGAACTATGGCTACACCTTC. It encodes CAWISPDRLNYGYTF.

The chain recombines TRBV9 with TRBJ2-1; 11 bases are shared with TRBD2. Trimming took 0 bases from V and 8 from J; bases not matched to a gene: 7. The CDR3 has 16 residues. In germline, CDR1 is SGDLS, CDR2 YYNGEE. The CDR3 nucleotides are TGTGCCAGCAGCGTAGGTGGTAGCGGGAGGGCCGATGAGCAGTTCTTC. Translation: CASSVGGSGRADEQFF.

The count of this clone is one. CDR3 residues: CASSLGNLGGEAFF. CDR3 DNA sequence: TGTGCCAGCAGTCTCGGAAATCTGGGGGGGGAAGCTTTCTTT. The chain has TRBV2 and TRBJ1-1, with D possibly TRBD1 on 5 matching bases. This CDR3 has 14 residues. Deletions cut 5 bases from V and 8 bases from J, with 18 bases between. Germline-derived CDR1 and CDR2 are SNHLY and FYNNEI. Variable domain in full (rest from reference TRBV2 and TRBJ1-1): EPEVTQTPSHQVTQMGQEVILRCVPISNHLYFYWYRQILGQKVEFLVSFYNNEISEKSEIFDDQFSVERPDGSNFTLKIRSTKLEDSAMYFCASSLGNLGGEAFFGQGTRLTVV.

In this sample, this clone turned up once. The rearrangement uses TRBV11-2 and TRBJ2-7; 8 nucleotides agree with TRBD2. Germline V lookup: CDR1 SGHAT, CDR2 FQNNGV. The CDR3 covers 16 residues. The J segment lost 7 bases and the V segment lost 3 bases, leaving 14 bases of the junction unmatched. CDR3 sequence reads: CASSLVSGRPRIEQYF. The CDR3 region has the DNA TGTGCCAGCAGCTTGGTGAGCGGGAGACCCCGTATAGAGCAGTACTTC. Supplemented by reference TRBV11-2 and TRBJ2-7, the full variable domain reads EAGVAQSPRYKIIEKRQSVAFWCNPISGHATLYWYQQILGQGPKLLIQFQNNGVVDDSQLPKDRFSAERLKGVDSTLKIQPAKLEDSAVYLCASSLVSGRPRIEQYFGPGTRLTVT.

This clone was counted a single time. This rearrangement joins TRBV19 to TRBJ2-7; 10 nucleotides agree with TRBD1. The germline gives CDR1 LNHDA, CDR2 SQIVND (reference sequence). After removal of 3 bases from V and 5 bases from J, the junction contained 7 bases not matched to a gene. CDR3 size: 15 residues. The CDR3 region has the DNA TGTGCCAGTAGTATTCAGACAGGGGGCCCCCACGAGCAGTACTTC. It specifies CASSIQTGGPHEQYF.

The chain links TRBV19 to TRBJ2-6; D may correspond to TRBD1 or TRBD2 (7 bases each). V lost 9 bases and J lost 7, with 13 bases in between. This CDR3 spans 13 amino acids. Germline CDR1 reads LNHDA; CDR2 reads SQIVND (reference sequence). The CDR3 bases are TGTGCCAGCAGGGAGGGGGCTGCCAACGTCCTGACTTTC. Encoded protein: CASREGAANVLTF.

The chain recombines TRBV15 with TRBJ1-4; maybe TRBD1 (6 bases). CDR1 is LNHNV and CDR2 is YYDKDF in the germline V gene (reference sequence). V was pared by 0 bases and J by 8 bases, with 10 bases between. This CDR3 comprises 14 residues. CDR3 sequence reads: CATSREGASEKLFF. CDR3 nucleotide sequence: TGTGCCACCAGCAGAGAGGGGGCATCGGAAAAACTGTTTTTT.

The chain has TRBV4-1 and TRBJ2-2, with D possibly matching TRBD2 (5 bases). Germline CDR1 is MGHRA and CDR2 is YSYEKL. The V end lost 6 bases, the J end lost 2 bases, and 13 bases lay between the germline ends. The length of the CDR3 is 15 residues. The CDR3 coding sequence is TGCGCCAGCAGGCCGGGGAGCGGTAACACCGGGGAGCTGTTTTTT. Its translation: CASRPGSGNTGELFF.

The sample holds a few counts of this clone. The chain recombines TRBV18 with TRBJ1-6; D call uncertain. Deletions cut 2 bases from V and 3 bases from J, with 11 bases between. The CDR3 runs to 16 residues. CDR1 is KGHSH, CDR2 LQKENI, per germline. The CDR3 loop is CASSPGNVDYNSPLHF. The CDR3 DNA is TGTGCCAGCTCACCAGGGAACGTGGACTATAATTCACCCCTCCACTTT. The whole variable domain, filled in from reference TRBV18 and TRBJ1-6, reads NAGVMQNPRHLVRRRGQEARLRCSPMKGHSHVYWYRQLPEEGLKFMVYLQKENIIDESGMPKERFSAEFPKEGPSILRIQQVVRGDSAAYFCASSPGNVDYNSPLHFGNGTRLTVT.

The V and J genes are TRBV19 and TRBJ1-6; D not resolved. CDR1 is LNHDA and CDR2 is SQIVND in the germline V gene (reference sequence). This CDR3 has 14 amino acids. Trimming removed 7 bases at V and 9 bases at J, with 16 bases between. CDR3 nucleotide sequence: TGTGCCAGTAAACCCCTGCGGACGGGTTCACCCCTCCACTTT. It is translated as CASKPLRTGSPLHF.

Written as DNA, the CDR3 is TGTGCCAGCAGCGCAACCCACGGGACTAGCGACTCTCCCGGGGAGCTGTTTTTT. Translation gives CASSATHGTSDSPGELFF. V and J are TRBV5-4 and TRBJ2-2, with 10 bases fitting TRBD2. Germline CDR1 is SGHNT and CDR2 is YYREEE (reference sequence). The CDR3 is 18 residues long. The V gene end was trimmed by 4 bases and the J gene end by 6 bases; junction bases not matched to a gene: 15. Using reference TRBV5-4 and TRBJ2-2 for the parts outside the CDR3, the full variable domain is ETGVTQSPTHLIKTRGQQVTLRCSSQSGHNTVSWYQQALGQGPQFIFQYYREEENGRGNFPPRFSGLQFPNYSSELNVNALELDDSALYLCASSATHGTSDSPGELFFGEGSRLTVL.

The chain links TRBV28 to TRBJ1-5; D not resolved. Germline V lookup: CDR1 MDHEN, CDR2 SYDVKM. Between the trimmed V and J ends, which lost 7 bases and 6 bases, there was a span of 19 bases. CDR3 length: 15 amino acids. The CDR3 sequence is CASNLPPGYAQPQHF. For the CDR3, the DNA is TGTGCCAGCAACCTCCCCCCGGGTTACGCTCAGCCCCAGCATTTT.

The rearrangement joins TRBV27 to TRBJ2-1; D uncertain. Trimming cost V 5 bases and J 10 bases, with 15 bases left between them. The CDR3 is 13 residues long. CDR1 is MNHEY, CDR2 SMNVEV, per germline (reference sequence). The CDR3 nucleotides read TGTGCCAGCAGTCCCCTAGGGCTTTCGGAGCAGTTCTTC. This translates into CASSPLGLSEQFF.

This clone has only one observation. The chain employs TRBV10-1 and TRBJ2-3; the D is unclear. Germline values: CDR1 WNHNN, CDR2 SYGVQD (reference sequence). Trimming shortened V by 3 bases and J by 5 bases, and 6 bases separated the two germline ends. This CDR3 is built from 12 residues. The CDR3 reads CASSESEDTQYF. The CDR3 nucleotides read TGCGCCAGCAGTGAAAGTGAAGATACGCAGTATTTT.

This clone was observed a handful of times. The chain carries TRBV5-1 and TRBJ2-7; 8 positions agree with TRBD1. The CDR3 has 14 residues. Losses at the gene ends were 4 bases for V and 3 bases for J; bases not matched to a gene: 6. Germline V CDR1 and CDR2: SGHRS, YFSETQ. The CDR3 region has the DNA TGCGCCAGCAGCCCCGGACAGGGTAACTACGAGCAGTACTTC. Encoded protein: CASSPGQGNYEQYF. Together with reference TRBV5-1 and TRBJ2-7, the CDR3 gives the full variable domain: KAGVTQTPRYLIKTRGQQVTLSCSPISGHRSVSWYQQTPGQGLQFLFEYFSETQRNKGNFPGRFSGRQFSNSRSEMNVSTLELGDSALYLCASSPGQGNYEQYFGPGTRLTVT.

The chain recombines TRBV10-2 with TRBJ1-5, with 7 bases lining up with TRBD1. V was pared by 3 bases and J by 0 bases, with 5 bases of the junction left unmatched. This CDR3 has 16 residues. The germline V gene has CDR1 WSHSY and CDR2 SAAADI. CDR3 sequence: CASSDGDRPSNQPQHF. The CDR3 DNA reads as TGCGCCAGCAGTGACGGGGACAGACCTAGCAATCAGCCCCAGCATTTT.

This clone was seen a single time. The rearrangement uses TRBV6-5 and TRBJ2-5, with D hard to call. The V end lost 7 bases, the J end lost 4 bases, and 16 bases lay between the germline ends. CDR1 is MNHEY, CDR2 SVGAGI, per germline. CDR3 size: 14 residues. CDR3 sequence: CASKREYFGETQYF. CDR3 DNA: TGTGCCAGCAAGCGAGAATACTTTGGAGAGACCCAGTACTTC.

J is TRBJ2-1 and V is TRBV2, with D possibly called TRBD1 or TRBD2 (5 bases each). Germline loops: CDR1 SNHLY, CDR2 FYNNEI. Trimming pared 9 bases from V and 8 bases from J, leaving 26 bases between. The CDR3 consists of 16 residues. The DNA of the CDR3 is TGTGCCAGTGGGGGTTACGGGACCTTAGTCACCGATGAGCAGTTCTTC. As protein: CASGGYGTLVTDEQFF.